Each of the 9 T cell receptor beta chains below was sequenced from the same sample in a study of Ad26.COV2.S vaccination and SARS-CoV-2 variants. The data were produced by immunoSEQ multiplex PCR, yet TCRdb's version contains in-frame clones alone and is incomplete. The table shows 500,000 or so clones, with about 83% occurring only once. As for treatment: roughly 19 received Ad26.COV2.S at low or high dose, single or two shots; five or six received placebo; per-sample allocation not given. After the first vaccine or placebo injection, samples were drawn on day 63. The sequencing used peripheral blood, collected in a trial of Ad26.COV2.S vaccine versus placebo. The source is a person between 18 and 65 years old who received the Ad26.COV2.S COVID-19 vaccine or a placebo.

This clone was recorded once. This chain connects TRBV6-1 to TRBJ2-7; a possible D gene is TRBD1 (6 bases). Deletions cut 1 base from V and 3 bases from J, with 13 bases between. The CDR3 is made up of 15 amino acids. CDR1 is MNHNS and CDR2 is SASEGT in the germline V gene. CDR3: CASSEDRTVLYEQYF. The CDR3, as DNA: TGTGCCAGCAGTGAAGACCGGACAGTCCTCTACGAGCAGTACTTC.

The rearrangement links TRBV19 to TRBJ1-6; 10 nucleotides match TRBD1. The CDR3 consists of 14 residues. CDR1 is LNHDA, CDR2 SQIVND, per germline (reference sequence). J was trimmed by 5 bases and V by 6 bases; bases with no gene match: 1. The CDR3 spells CASSGTGDNSPLHF. The CDR3 bases are TGTGCCAGTAGCGGGACAGGGGATAATTCACCCCTCCACTTT.

This chain uses TRBV27 with TRBJ1-3; D remains unclear. V lost 6 bases to trimming and J lost 2 bases, with 17 bases between them. There are 16 residues in the CDR3. The germline V gene has CDR1 MNHEY and CDR2 SMNVEV (reference sequence). Written as DNA, the CDR3 is TGTGCCAGCAGGGTTAGGGTGGAGCTACCTGGAAACACCATATATTTT. It translates to CASRVRVELPGNTIYF.

V and J are TRBV30 and TRBJ1-1; D not resolved. The CDR3 consists of 13 residues. Trimming pared 4 bases from V and 3 bases from J, leaving 12 bases between. Germline CDR1 reads GTSNPN; CDR2 reads SVGIG (reference sequence). The CDR3 coding sequence is TGTGCCTGGAACCGGGCGGAAGACACTGAAGCTTTCTTT. It translates to CAWNRAEDTEAFF. The complete variable domain, with remaining parts taken from reference TRBV30 and TRBJ1-1, reads SQTIHQWPATLVQPVGSPLSLECTVEGTSNPNLYWYRQAAGRGLQLLFYSVGIGQISSEVPQNLSASRPQDRQFILSSKKLLLSDSGFYLCAWNRAEDTEAFFGQGTRLTVV.

This chain links TRBV25-1 with TRBJ1-2, with D tentatively TRBD1 (5 bases). The V gene lost 8 bases and the J gene lost 6 bases, with 13 bases spanning the gap. There are 12 residues in the CDR3. The V gene's germline CDR1 is MGHDK and CDR2 SYGVNS. CDR3 residues: CASRTGGHGYTF. CDR3 DNA sequence: TGTGCCAGCCGGACCGGGGGTCATGGCTACACCTTC.

The chain combines TRBV2 with TRBJ2-5, with D maybe TRBD2 (5 bases). Germline CDR1 is SNHLY and CDR2 is FYNNEI. V lost 8 bases and J lost 5, with 9 bases in between. CDR3 length: 11 amino acids. The chain's CDR3 is CASRGVETQYF. CDR3 nucleotides: TGTGCCAGCCGGGGAGTCGAGACCCAGTACTTC.

This chain links TRBV19 with TRBJ1-1, with D hard to call. There are 15 residues in the CDR3. Germline V gene sequence: CDR1 LNHDA, CDR2 SQIVND (reference sequence). V lost 2 bases to trimming and J lost 2 bases, with 12 bases between them. DNA for the CDR3: TGTGCCAGTAGTATATCTGGCAGTTTAAACACTGAAGCTTTCTTT. Translated, it gives CASSISGSLNTEAFF.

The V gene is TRBV28, the J gene TRBJ2-6, with D maybe TRBD2 (6 bases). Germline CDR1 reads MDHEN; CDR2 reads SYDVKM. V was pared by 3 bases and J by 2 bases, with 11 bases between. CDR3 length equals 16 residues. The CDR3 DNA is TGTGCCAGCAGTTTTGGAGGGTGGACTGGGGCCAACGTCCTGACTTTC. Translating gives CASSFGGWTGANVLTF.

The V gene is TRBV5-1, the J gene TRBJ2-1, with TRBD2 as a possible D gene (6 bases). Deletions cut 0 bases from V and 9 bases from J, with 13 bases between. CDR1 is SGHRS and CDR2 is YFSETQ in the germline V gene. The CDR3 runs to 14 residues. The CDR3 reads CASSLVVGGGEQFF. CDR3 bases: TGCGCCAGCAGCTTGGTAGTTGGGGGAGGTGAGCAGTTCTTC.